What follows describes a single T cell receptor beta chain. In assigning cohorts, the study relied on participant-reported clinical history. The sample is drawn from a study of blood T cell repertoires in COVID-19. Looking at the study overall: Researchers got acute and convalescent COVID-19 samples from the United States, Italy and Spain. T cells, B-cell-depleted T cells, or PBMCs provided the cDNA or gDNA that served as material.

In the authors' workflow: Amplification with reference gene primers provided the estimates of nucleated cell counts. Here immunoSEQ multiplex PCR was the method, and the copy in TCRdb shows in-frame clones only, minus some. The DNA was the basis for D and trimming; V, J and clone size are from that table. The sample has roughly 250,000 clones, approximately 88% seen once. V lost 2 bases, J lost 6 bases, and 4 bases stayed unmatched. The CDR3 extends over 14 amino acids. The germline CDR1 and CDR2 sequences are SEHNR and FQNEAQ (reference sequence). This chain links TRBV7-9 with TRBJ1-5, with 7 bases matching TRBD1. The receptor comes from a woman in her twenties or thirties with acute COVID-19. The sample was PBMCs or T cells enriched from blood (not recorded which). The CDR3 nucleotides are TGTGCCAGCAGCTTAACAGGGGTGGGTCAGCCCCAGCATTTT. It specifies CASSLTGVGQPQHF.